These 28 T cell receptor beta chains came from one sample sequenced in a study of response to subunit inactivated influenza vaccine. TCRdb fed the RT-PCR reads into MiXCR, producing one record per CDR3 protein. The repertoire holds roughly 700,000 distinct CDR3 sequences, with roughly 14% as singletons. Sequenced material: PBMCs from blood, taken about 13 days after vaccination. These receptors were taken from a man in his fifties or sixties who received an inactivated influenza vaccine.

The V and J genes are TRBV27 and TRBJ2-1, with no clear D. The CDR3 runs 13 residues. Trimming removed 2 bases at V and 6 bases at J, with 8 bases between. From germline, CDR1 is MNHEY and CDR2 SMNVEV (reference sequence). CDR3: CASSLSFSNEQFF. The DNA for the CDR3 is TGTGCCAGCAGTTTAAGCTTCAGCAATGAGCAGTTCTTC.

About this clonotype itself: Since a much larger clone is just one base distant, this may be a read error. The chain combines TRBV6-2 or TRBV6-3 with TRBJ2-2; 8 bases map to TRBD2. CDR1 MNHEY and CDR2 SVGEGT come from the germline V gene. Trimming removed 8 bases from V and 6 bases from J; junction bases left unmatched: 11. There are 15 residues in the CDR3. The CDR3 bases are TGTGCCAGCCGGCCGGGACTAGACCGGCCCGGGGAGCTGTTTTTT. It specifies CASRPGLDRPGELFF.

This clonotype showed up many times. V usage is TRBV13 and J usage is TRBJ2-4, with D hard to call. The CDR3 has 14 amino acids. V was cut by 2 bases and J by 0 bases, with 5 bases left in between. Germline loops: CDR1 PRHDT, CDR2 FYEKMQ (reference sequence). In DNA, the CDR3 is TGTGCCAGCAGCTTATTGGGAGCCAAAAACATTCAGTACTTC. The encoded protein is CASSLLGAKNIQYF.

In this sample, this clonotype turned up a few times. V and J are TRBV5-1 and TRBJ2-7; a possible D gene is TRBD1 (7 bases). The germline V gene encodes CDR1 SGHRS and CDR2 YFSETQ. Trimming pared 4 bases from V and 5 bases from J, leaving 10 bases between. The CDR3 totals 12 residues. CDR3 protein: CASSGGTDEQYF. CDR3 in DNA: TGCGCCAGCAGCGGCGGGACAGACGAGCAGTACTTC.

V and J are TRBV7-2 and TRBJ2-3, with 8 bases aligning to TRBD2. The CDR3 runs 16 residues. With V trimmed by 2 bases and J by 1 base, 5 bases remained unmatched. Germline CDR1 is SGHTA and CDR2 is FQGNSA. CDR3 DNA: TGTGCCAGCAGCTTAACCCTGACTAGCGGCACAGATACGCAGTATTTT. This gives the protein CASSLTLTSGTDTQYF. Looking up the rest from reference TRBV7-2 and TRBJ2-3 gives the full variable domain: GAGVSQSPSNKVTEKGKDVELRCDPISGHTALYWYRQSLGQGLEFLIYFQGNSAPDKSGLPSDRFSAERTGGSVSTLTIQRTQQEDSAVYLCASSLTLTSGTDTQYFGPGTRLTVL.

Ten or more counts support this clonotype. This chain uses TRBV4-2 with TRBJ2-2; D is undetermined. Germline-derived CDR1 and CDR2 are LGHNA and YNFKEQ. This CDR3 contains 15 residues. Trimming pared 1 base from V and 4 bases from J, leaving 10 bases between. The CDR3, as DNA: TGTGCCAGCAGCCAAGGTGCGGTTCGCACCGGGGAGCTGTTTTTT. Protein sequence: CASSQGAVRTGELFF.

This clonotype was seen at least ten times. The chain has TRBV12-3 or TRBV12-4 and TRBJ1-1, with TRBD1 as a possible D gene (6 bases). The CDR3 length is 13 residues. Trimming left V 5 bases short and J 2 bases short, with 9 bases between. The CDR3 nucleotides read TGTGCCAGCAGTCGACAGGAAAACACTGAAGCTTTCTTT. Translated: CASSRQENTEAFF.

This clonotype has a handful of counts. Compared with germline, one end of the junction differs, possibly owing to a read error. The chain combines TRBV7-2 with TRBJ2-2; possible D gene TRBD2, 5 bases. The germline gives CDR1 SGHTA, CDR2 FQGNSA. The CDR3 is 16 residues long. In DNA, the CDR3 is TGTGCCAGCAGCTCCCCTTTCCTAGTGGTGGCCGGGGTGCTGTTTTTT. This codes for CASSSPFLVVAGVLFF.

This clonotype occurred a few times. The chain uses TRBV5-1 and TRBJ2-4; D is possibly TRBD1 or TRBD2 (5 bases each). Trimming stripped 5 bases from V and 4 bases from J, with 13 bases between. The germline gives CDR1 SGHRS, CDR2 YFSETQ. CDR3 size: 14 residues. As DNA, the CDR3 is TGCGCCAGCAGACTGGGGGTGCAGAAAAACATTCAGTACTTC. Protein product: CASRLGVQKNIQYF. Looking up the rest from reference TRBV5-1 and TRBJ2-4 gives the full variable domain: KAGVTQTPRYLIKTRGQQVTLSCSPISGHRSVSWYQQTPGQGLQFLFEYFSETQRNKGNFPGRFSGRQFSNSRSEMNVSTLELGDSALYLCASRLGVQKNIQYFGAGTRLSVL.

This clonotype was picked up a small number of times. The rearrangement joins TRBV4-3 to TRBJ2-3; 8 bases align to TRBD2. The CDR3 has 19 residues. V dropped 2 bases and J dropped 1; count of bases not matched to a gene: 14. The germline CDR1 and CDR2 sequences are LGHNA and YSLEER. CDR3 amino acids: CASSQFLPGGGLRTDTQYF. CDR3 DNA sequence: TGCGCCAGCAGCCAATTCTTACCGGGGGGGGGACTTCGCACAGATACGCAGTATTTT.

This chain uses TRBV20-1 with TRBJ2-7; 9 bases are shared with TRBD1. V gave up 1 base and J gave up 5 bases; unmatched junction bases: 6. The V gene's germline CDR1 is DFQATT and CDR2 SNEGSKA (reference sequence). The CDR3 runs 14 residues. The DNA for the CDR3 is TGCAGTGCTAGAGTGGGGACAGGGTATAACGAGCAGTACTTC. Translating gives CSARVGTGYNEQYF.

This clonotype was detected a few times. V usage is TRBV18 and J usage is TRBJ1-6, with TRBD1 matching over 7 bases. CDR3 length equals 15 residues. The germline V gene has CDR1 KGHSH and CDR2 LQKENI. V was pared by 6 bases and J by 7 bases, with 9 bases of the junction left unmatched. CDR3 protein: CASSQSTGRNSPLHF. The CDR3 region has the DNA TGTGCCAGCTCTCAGTCGACAGGGCGGAATTCACCCCTCCACTTT.

This clonotype was counted only a few times. The CDR3 here is CASSSLPGQGRNEQFF. CDR3 sequence (DNA): TGTGCCAGCAGTTCACTTCCGGGACAGGGTAGGAATGAGCAGTTCTTC. The chain has TRBV12-3 or TRBV12-4 and TRBJ2-1, with 9 nucleotides matching TRBD1. The CDR3 has 16 residues. With V trimmed by 4 bases and J by 7 bases, 11 bases remained unmatched.

This clonotype was detected only a few times. The chain joins TRBV6-2 or TRBV6-3 to TRBJ1-1, with D uncertain. The CDR3 contains 14 residues. CDR1 MNHEY and CDR2 SVGEGT come from the germline V gene. The V end lost 6 bases, the J end lost 8 bases, and 19 bases lay between the germline ends. The CDR3 reads CASRAAAAWVEAFF. The CDR3 DNA sequence: TGTGCCAGCAGGGCCGCCGCTGCTTGGGTAGAAGCTTTCTTT.

This clonotype came up a few times. The genes are TRBV29-1 and TRBJ2-7; 8 nucleotides match TRBD1. J gave up 6 bases and V 7 bases, and 11 bases lay outside the gene matches. Germline loops: CDR1 SQVTM, CDR2 ANQGSEA. The CDR3 covers 13 residues. In DNA, the CDR3 is TGCAGCGCCGAGGACAGGGAATCTTTCGAGCAGTACTTC. It translates to CSAEDRESFEQYF.

This clonotype came up a few times. This sequence joins TRBV12-3 or TRBV12-4 and TRBJ1-6; D gene unclear. The CDR3 is 14 amino acids. Trimming pared 6 bases from V and 6 bases from J, leaving 12 bases between. CDR3 in amino acids: CASSPGGSNSPLHF. Written as DNA, the CDR3 is TGTGCCAGCAGCCCGGGCGGCTCTAATTCACCCCTCCACTTT.

The V and J genes are TRBV18 and TRBJ1-1, with no clear D. V lost 4 bases to trimming and J lost 3 bases, with 15 bases between them. The CDR3 has 15 amino acids. The germline V gene encodes CDR1 KGHSH and CDR2 LQKENI. In nucleotides, the CDR3 is TGTGCCAGCTCACTCCGAGCACAGCAAGACACTGAAGCTTTCTTT. This gives the protein CASSLRAQQDTEAFF. Based on the CDR3 plus reference TRBV18 and TRBJ1-1, the full variable domain is NAGVMQNPRHLVRRRGQEARLRCSPMKGHSHVYWYRQLPEEGLKFMVYLQKENIIDESGMPKERFSAEFPKEGPSILRIQQVVRGDSAAYFCASSLRAQQDTEAFFGQGTRLTVV.

A few counts support this clonotype. The CDR3 sequence is CASHTDSSGANVLTF. The CDR3 DNA is TGTGCCAGCCACACCGACAGTTCTGGGGCCAACGTCCTGACTTTC. The chain carries TRBV2 and TRBJ2-6, with D possibly being TRBD1 (5 bases). The germline CDR1 and CDR2 sequences are SNHLY and FYNNEI. Deletions cut 8 bases from V and 1 base from J, with 12 bases between. The CDR3 loop spans 15 amino acids.

V usage is TRBV25-1 and J usage is TRBJ1-1; weak D call: TRBD1 (5 bases). Trimming left V 3 bases short and J 1 base short, with 9 bases between. Germline-derived CDR1 and CDR2 are MGHDK and SYGVNS. This CDR3 contains 14 residues. The CDR3 loop reads CASSDRQPNTEAFF. CDR3 coding DNA: TGTGCCAGCAGTGATAGACAGCCGAACACTGAAGCTTTCTTT.

This sequence joins TRBV7-8 and TRBJ2-5; TRBD2 matches 10 bases. Germline CDR1 reads SGHVS; CDR2 reads FQNEAQ. The CDR3 totals 17 residues. With V trimmed by 2 bases and J by 5 bases, 11 bases remained unmatched. The CDR3 DNA sequence: TGTGCCAGCAGCTTAAGGGCTAGCGGGAGTGTAAGGGAGACCCAGTACTTC. Protein product: CASSLRASGSVRETQYF.

The sample holds one count of this clonotype. The genes are TRBV6-1 and TRBJ2-3, with D unclear. The germline CDR1 and CDR2 sequences are MNHNS and SASEGT. The V gene lost 7 bases and the J gene lost 0 bases, with 14 bases spanning the gap. The CDR3 is 15 residues long. The chain's CDR3 is CASKEPPGSTDTQYF. The CDR3 nucleotides are TGTGCCAGCAAGGAACCCCCAGGAAGCACAGATACGCAGTATTTT.

The chain couples TRBV5-4 to TRBJ2-3, with 9 bases matching TRBD1. Losses at the gene ends were 1 base for V and 6 bases for J; bases not matched to a gene: 6. CDR3 length: 15 residues. Germline V CDR1 and CDR2: SGHNT, YYREEE (reference sequence). In DNA, the CDR3 is TGTGCCAGCAGCTTGAGGACAGGGGTTTTTGATACGCAGTATTTT. Protein: CASSLRTGVFDTQYF.

This clonotype has just a few counts. The CDR3 DNA follows: TGTGCCTATCCAACCCGGGACAGGGAAAACACTGAAGCTTTCTTT. Amino acids: CAYPTRDRENTEAFF. The chain is built from TRBV11-3 and TRBJ1-1; 9 bases map to TRBD1. J lost 2 bases, V lost 11 bases, and 12 bases had no gene match. Per germline, CDR1 SGHNT and CDR2 YENEEA. The CDR3 runs to 15 residues.

In its sample, this clonotype was seen a few times. The rearrangement uses TRBV30 and TRBJ1-4; TRBD1 aligns across 8 bases. Germline V gene data show CDR1 as GTSNPN and CDR2 as SVGIG (reference sequence). The V and J ends lost 1 base and 7 bases, in that order; junction bases with no gene match: 8. The CDR3 is made up of 15 amino acids. The CDR3 DNA reads as TGTGCCTGGAGTGAGAGGACAGGGTGGTCTGAAAAACTGTTTTTT. It codes for CAWSERTGWSEKLFF.

The V and J genes are TRBV4-1 and TRBJ2-1, with no clear D. Per the germline V gene, CDR1 is MGHRA and CDR2 is YSYEKL. V was cut by 1 base and J by 8 bases, with 15 bases left in between. The CDR3 is made up of 15 amino acids. The CDR3 nucleotides read TGCGCCAGCAGCCAAGTGTCGCGTCGATTGGATGAGCAGTTCTTC. Translation: CASSQVSRRLDEQFF.

This clonotype was seen a handful of times. V and J are TRBV28 and TRBJ2-5; TRBD2 might be the D (6 bases). The CDR3 spans 15 residues. CDR1 and CDR2 (germline): MDHEN, SYDVKM. The ends were cut back, 3 bases at V and 4 bases at J, with 15 bases in the middle. The CDR3 DNA reads TGTGCCAGCAGTTTGGGGGGAGTCCAGTCAGAGACCCAGTACTTC. Translation: CASSLGGVQSETQYF.

This chain joins TRBV7-9 and TRBJ2-7; TRBD1 might be the D (6 bases). Germline loops: CDR1 SEHNR, CDR2 FQNEAQ (reference sequence). This CDR3 has 14 residues. V lost 3 bases, J lost 6 bases, and 15 bases lay in between. The CDR3 loop reads CASSFPGHRGEQYF. The CDR3 DNA follows: TGTGCCAGCAGCTTCCCGGGACATAGGGGCGAGCAGTACTTC.

This clonotype has a handful of counts. The chain couples TRBV28 to TRBJ1-1; 8 nucleotides match TRBD1. Losses at the gene ends were 3 bases for V and 1 base for J; bases not matched to a gene: 4. CDR3 size: 15 residues. Germline V gives CDR1 MDHEN, CDR2 SYDVKM. Here the CDR3 reads CASSLGQVSNTEAFF. The CDR3 DNA follows: TGTGCCAGCAGTTTGGGACAGGTATCGAACACTGAAGCTTTCTTT.